These 5 T cell receptor beta chains share one sample of origin, sequenced in a study of Ad26.COV2.S vaccination and SARS-CoV-2 variants (dated by TCRdb to the early 2020s). The library was obtained by the immunoSEQ multiplex PCR assay. This is the immuneACCESS table as TCRdb keeps it, with only in-frame sequences that have V and J called. A part of the clones is gone; compared with another copy, unresolved V genes explain less than half, and the rest is unexplained. Recorded for this sample are roughly 400,000 clones; 90% of them occurred a single time. 4.3% of the sample comes from the top ten. What the treatment or condition label conveys for this sample: roughly 19 received Ad26.COV2.S at low or high dose, single or two shots; about 5 received placebo; per-sample allocation not given. For vaccine and placebo recipients, repertoires were sequenced using samples collected on day 63 after the first injection.

The material sequenced was peripheral blood, taken in a trial of Ad26.COV2.S vaccine versus placebo. The receptor source for this set is a person aged 18 to 65 who received the Ad26.COV2.S COVID-19 vaccine or a placebo.

The V call is TRBV27, the J call TRBJ2-4, with 8 nucleotides matching TRBD2. Germline assignment: CDR1 MNHEY and CDR2 SMNVEV (reference sequence). This CDR3 contains 15 residues. With 6 bases clipped from V and 6 bases from J, the junction kept 10 bases outside the gene matches. CDR3 sequence: CASSPRGGQSNIQYF. DNA of the CDR3: TGTGCCAGCAGCCCTCGGGGGGGCCAGTCAAACATTCAGTACTTC.

With regard to this clone: The sample holds other DNA sequences that translate to the same CDR3. CDR3 sequence: CASSLGDNYGYTF. The CDR3 nucleotides are TGTGCCAGCAGCCTTGGGGATAACTATGGCTACACCTTC. The chain couples TRBV12-3 or TRBV12-4 to TRBJ1-2; no definite D call. CDR3 length: 13 amino acids. V was shortened by 6 bases and J by 1 base, with 9 bases between the two germline ends.

The V and J genes are TRBV28 and TRBJ1-1; D not certain. V was pared by 2 bases and J by 0 bases, with 10 bases between. From germline, CDR1 is MDHEN and CDR2 SYDVKM. The CDR3 contains 15 residues. This CDR3 reads CASSLLPALNTEAFF. CDR3 bases: TGTGCCAGCAGTTTACTACCGGCGTTGAACACTGAAGCTTTCTTT.

The V call is TRBV5-1, the J call TRBJ1-1; possibly TRBD1 for D (6 bases). This CDR3 comprises 14 residues. CDR1 and CDR2 (germline): SGHRS, YFSETQ. V was clipped by 1 base and J by 6 bases, with 13 bases between them. The DNA for the CDR3 is TGCGCCAGCAGCTTGATTAGGGGGGCCCCTGAAGCTTTCTTT. This encodes CASSLIRGAPEAFF.

CDR3: CASSSGQDTGELFF. CDR3 sequence (DNA): TGTGCCAGCAGCTCAGGACAGGACACCGGGGAGCTGTTTTTT. This chain connects TRBV7-9 to TRBJ2-2; the match to TRBD1 covers 7 bases. CDR1 and CDR2 (germline): SEHNR, FQNEAQ (reference sequence). V dropped 4 bases and J dropped 3; count of bases not matched to a gene: 2. This CDR3 is built from 14 residues.